This entry concerns a single T cell receptor beta chain. Its cognate antigen is unknown. These data come from a study of graft-versus-host responses after intestinal transplantation. Study at large: Grafts that recipients had were multivisceral, liver-intestinal, or isolated intestinal transplants. All recipients were given anti-thymocyte globulin induction, and tacrolimus and steroids were then administered for 2 to 4 years.

CDR3 length: 11 amino acids. CDR1 and CDR2 from the germline V gene are SGHDT and YYEEEE. Clones were sequenced by immunoSEQ multiplex PCR, and TCRdb holds only the in-frame ones, with some missing. The data hold 95,000 to 150,000 clones, with approximately 96% observed a single time. The V call is TRBV5-6, the J call TRBJ2-5; D call uncertain. The J call may be incorrect, as the DNA end agrees better with TRBJ2-7. This clonotype was sampled from a human donor who received an intestinal transplant. The sample was unstimulated CD8+ T cells sorted from spleen or lymph node cells, taken before intestinal transplant. The CDR3 sequence: CASSVSYEQYF. In nucleotides, the CDR3 is TGTGCCAGCAGCGTCTCCTACGAGCAGTACTTC.